The clone carrying this T cell receptor beta chain was detected ten times or more. Its cognate antigen is unknown. TCRdb reprocessed the 5' RACE reads via MiXCR and lists one record per CDR3 protein. Here the sample spans fewer than 30,000 distinct CDR3 sequences, around an eighth being singletons. The V gene's germline CDR1 is SGHTA and CDR2 FQGNSA. The trim removed 5 bases at V and 12 bases at J, leaving 10 bases unmatched. The CDR3 length is 15 residues. The data stem from a study of neurological immune-mediated disorders. Study results and caveats: The absence of any CDR3 amino acid sequence shared by expanded clones across subjects suggests that repertoires were private in all groups.

Material for sequencing was PBMCs. The origin of this receptor is an older woman with HTLV-1-associated myelopathy (HAM/TSP). The chain links TRBV7-2 to TRBJ2-7; 16 positions match TRBD2. The CDR3 DNA reads TGTGCCAGCAGCGGGGGGACTAGCGGGAGGGTGGTTCTGTACTTC. It specifies CASSGGTSGRVVLYF.